The entry below describes one T cell receptor (beta chain). This sample was included in a study of blood T cell repertoires in COVID-19. The wider study: T cells, B-cell-depleted T cells, or PBMCs provided the cDNA or gDNA that served as material.

V dropped 3 bases and J dropped 9; count of bases not matched to a gene: 7. CDR1 and CDR2 (germline): KGHSH, LQKENI. The CDR3 is made up of 15 amino acids. Only in-frame clones appear in the TCRdb table, and some are missing; sequencing was by immunoSEQ multiplex PCR. The repertoire holds around 200,000 clones, with around 88% as singletons. Sequenced material: peripheral blood. The sequence derives from a middle-aged man with active or convalescent COVID-19. This sequence joins TRBV18 and TRBJ2-7, with 14 bases lining up with TRBD2. The CDR3: CASSPGTSGSYVQYF. The CDR3 nucleotides read TGTGCCAGCTCACCGGGGACTAGCGGGAGTTATGTGCAGTACTTC.